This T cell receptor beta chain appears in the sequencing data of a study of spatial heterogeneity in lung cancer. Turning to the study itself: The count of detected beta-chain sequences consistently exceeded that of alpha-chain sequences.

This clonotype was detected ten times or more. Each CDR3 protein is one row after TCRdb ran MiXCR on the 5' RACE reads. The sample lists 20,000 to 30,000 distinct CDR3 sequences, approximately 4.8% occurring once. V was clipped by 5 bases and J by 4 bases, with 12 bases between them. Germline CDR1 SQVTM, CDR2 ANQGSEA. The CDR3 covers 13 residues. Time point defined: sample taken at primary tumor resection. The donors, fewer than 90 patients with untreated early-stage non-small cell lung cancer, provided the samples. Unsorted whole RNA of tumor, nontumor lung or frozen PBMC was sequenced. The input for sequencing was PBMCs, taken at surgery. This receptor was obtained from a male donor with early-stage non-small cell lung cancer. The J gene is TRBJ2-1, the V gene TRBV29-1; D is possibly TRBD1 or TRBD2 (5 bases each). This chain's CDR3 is CSVRGRAYNEQFF. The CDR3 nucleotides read TGCAGCGTTCGGGGACGCGCGTACAATGAGCAGTTCTTC.